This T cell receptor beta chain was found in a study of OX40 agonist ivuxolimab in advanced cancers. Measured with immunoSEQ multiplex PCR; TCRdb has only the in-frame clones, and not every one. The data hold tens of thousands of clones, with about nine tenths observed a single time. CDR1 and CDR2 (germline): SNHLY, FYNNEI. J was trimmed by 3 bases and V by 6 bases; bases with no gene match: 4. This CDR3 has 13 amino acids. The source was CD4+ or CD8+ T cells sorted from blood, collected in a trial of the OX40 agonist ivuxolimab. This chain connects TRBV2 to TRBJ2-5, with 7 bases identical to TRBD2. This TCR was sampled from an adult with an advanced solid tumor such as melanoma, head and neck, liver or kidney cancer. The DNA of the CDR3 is TGTGCCAGCAGCGCTGGGACTAAAGAGACCCAGTACTTC. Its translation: CASSAGTKETQYF.